This TCR beta chain was recovered during a study of human thymus T cells. Sequenced by immunoSEQ multiplex PCR; TCRdb stores in-frame clones only, minus some. The sample yields approximately 46,000 clones, around 93% seen once. Germline values: CDR1 SGHTA, CDR2 FQGNSA. V was shortened by 5 bases and J by 3 bases, with 11 bases between the two germline ends. This CDR3 is 14 amino acids long. This rearrangement joins TRBV7-2 to TRBJ2-1, with TRBD1 as a possible D gene (5 bases). The origin of this receptor is a girl under two years old with a congenital heart defect but otherwise immunologically healthy. The sequencing input was blood. This chain's CDR3 is CASSHTGLYNEQFF. The DNA for the CDR3 is TGTGCCAGCAGCCATACAGGTCTCTACAATGAGCAGTTCTTC. The full variable domain, with the rest looked up from reference TRBV7-2 and TRBJ2-1, is GAGVSQSPSNKVTEKGKDVELRCDPISGHTALYWYRQSLGQGLEFLIYFQGNSAPDKSGLPSDRFSAERTGGSVSTLTIQRTQQEDSAVYLCASSHTGLYNEQFFGPGTRLTVL.